Listed below are T cell receptor beta chains from one sample, sequenced in a study of regulatory T cells in long-lasting Graves disease. TCRdb re-derived calls from the multiplex PCR reads in MiXCR, one entry per CDR3 protein. The sample lists roughly 700,000 distinct CDR3 sequences, around 32% occurring once. Here the sequenced sample was peripheral blood mononuclear cells (PBMCs), taken when the disease was refractory, from a patient treated with antithyroid drugs. The receptor source for this set is a female donor with Graves disease. Both conserved end residues are part of each CDR3. D genes are given only for firm matches. Clone size is given for some rows only: seen once, a few or many times, or a class if the clone is expanded.

>TRBV6-5|-|TRBJ1-1|many
CASSYSRTLFNTEAFF
TGTGCCAGCAGTTACTCGCGTACCTTGTTCAACACTGAAGCTTTCTTT
>TRBV3-1|-|TRBJ1-5|few
CASSQRTNQPQHF
TGTGCCAGCAGCCAAAGGACCAATCAGCCCCAGCATTTT
>TRBV20-1|-|TRBJ1-4|few
CSASTGQQEKLFF
TGCAGTGCTAGTACAGGGCAACAGGAAAAACTGTTTTTT
>TRBV20-1|-|TRBJ1-2|few
CSANSAGRNYGYTF
TGCAGTGCTAATTCCGCGGGGAGGAACTATGGCTACACCTTC
>TRBV6-1|TRBD1|TRBJ1-2|-
CASSGGQGVGGGYTF
TGTGCCAGCAGTGGGGGACAGGGCGTTGGTGGAGGCTACACCTTC
>TRBV7-6|TRBD2|TRBJ2-1|few
CASSLGRTSGSYNEQFF
TGTGCCAGCAGCTTAGGCCGTACTAGCGGGTCCTACAATGAGCAGTTCTTC
>TRBV7-9|-|TRBJ1-1|-
CASSFWGVLNTEAFF
TGTGCCAGCAGCTTTTGGGGCGTTTTGAACACTGAAGCTTTCTTT
>TRBV24-1|TRBD2|TRBJ2-5|few
CATSDPSGRAGETQYF
TGTGCCACCAGTGACCCAAGCGGGAGGGCCGGAGAGACCCAGTACTTC
>TRBV6-1|-|TRBJ1-4|-
CASSPGEHWRLFF
TGTGCCAGCAGCCCAGGTGAACATTGGCGACTGTTTTTT
>TRBV6-2/TRBV6-3|-|TRBJ1-5|-
CASSYLDGNQPQHF
TGTGCCAGCAGTTACTTAGACGGCAATCAGCCCCAGCATTTT
>TRBV28|-|TRBJ1-6|-
CASSNYGDSPLHF
TGTGCCAGCAGCAACTACGGGGATTCACCCCTCCACTTT
>TRBV5-1|-|TRBJ2-7|-
CASSFVRGAGEQYF
TGCGCCAGCAGCTTTGTTAGAGGGGCCGGCGAGCAGTACTTC
>TRBV6-5|TRBD1|TRBJ1-2|-
CASSYRPTGGGGYTF
TGTGCCAGCAGTTACCGCCCCACAGGGGGCGGTGGCTACACCTTC
>TRBV24-1|-|TRBJ1-2|many
CATKRDGRPDGYTF
TGTGCCACCAAGCGGGACGGACGCCCGGATGGCTACACCTTC
>TRBV20-1|-|TRBJ1-2|-
CSARTPVGLSYGYTF
TGCAGTGCTAGAACCCCGGTGGGCTTGAGTTATGGCTACACCTTC
>TRBV3-1|-|TRBJ1-5|-
CASSQDARAEQPQHF
TGTGCCAGCAGCCAAGATGCCAGGGCGGAGCAGCCCCAGCATTTT
>TRBV28|-|TRBJ1-2|many
CASSPSGESSLDYGYTF
TGTGCCAGCAGTCCATCAGGGGAATCTTCGTTGGACTATGGCTACACCTTC